This record covers a single T cell receptor (beta chain). Assay used: immunoSEQ multiplex PCR; TCRdb lists only in-frame clones, some missing. The repertoire holds about 31,000 clones, with 75% to 95% as singletons. The sample comes from a study of PD-1 and CTLA-4 blockade in melanoma. This CDR3 is built from 14 residues. Germline values: CDR1 KGHDR, CDR2 SFDVKD. The V gene lost 2 bases and the J gene lost 4 bases, with 9 bases spanning the gap. V usage is TRBV24-1 and J usage is TRBJ2-3; D possibly corresponds to TRBD1 (6 bases). The clonotype was recovered from a human donor with melanoma. Sample: CD8+ T cells from peripheral blood, taken from a patient given anti-PD-1 treatment. As DNA, the CDR3 is TGTGCCACCAGTGATTCGGGACACCCAGATACGCAGTATTTT. Translation: CATSDSGHPDTQYF.